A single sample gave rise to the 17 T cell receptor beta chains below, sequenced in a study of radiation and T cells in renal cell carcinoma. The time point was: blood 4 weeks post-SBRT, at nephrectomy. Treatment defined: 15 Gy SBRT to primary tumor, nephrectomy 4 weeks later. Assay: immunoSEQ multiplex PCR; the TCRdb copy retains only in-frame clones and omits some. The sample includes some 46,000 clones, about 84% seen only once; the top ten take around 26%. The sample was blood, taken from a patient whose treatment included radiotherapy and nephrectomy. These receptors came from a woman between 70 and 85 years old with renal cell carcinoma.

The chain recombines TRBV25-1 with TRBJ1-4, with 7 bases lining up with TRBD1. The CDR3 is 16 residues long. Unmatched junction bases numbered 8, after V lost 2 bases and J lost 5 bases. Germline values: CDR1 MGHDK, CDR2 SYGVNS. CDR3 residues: CASSERTGVGNEKLFF. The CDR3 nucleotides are TGTGCCAGCAGTGAAAGAACAGGGGTTGGAAATGAAAAACTGTTTTTT.

In nucleotides, the CDR3 is TGCAGTGGGCAGACTAATGAAAAACTGTTTTTT. It codes for CSGQTNEKLFF. The chain employs TRBV20-1 and TRBJ1-4; no firm D call. There are 11 residues in the CDR3. Germline assignment: CDR1 DFQATT and CDR2 SNEGSKA (reference sequence). V lost 7 bases and J 2 bases, leaving 5 bases between the germline ends.

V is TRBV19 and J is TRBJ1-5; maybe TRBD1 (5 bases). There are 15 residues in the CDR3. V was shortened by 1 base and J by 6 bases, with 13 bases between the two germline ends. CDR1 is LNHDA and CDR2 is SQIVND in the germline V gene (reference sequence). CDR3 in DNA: TGTGCCAGTAGTATAGTGCCAGGGAACGGTCAGCCCCAGCATTTT. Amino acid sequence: CASSIVPGNGQPQHF. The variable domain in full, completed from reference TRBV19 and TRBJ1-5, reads DGGITQSPKYLFRKEGQNVTLSCEQNLNHDAMYWYRQDPGQGLRLIYYSQIVNDFQKGDIAEGYSVSREKKESFPLTVTSAQKNPTAFYLCASSIVPGNGQPQHFGDGTRLSIL.

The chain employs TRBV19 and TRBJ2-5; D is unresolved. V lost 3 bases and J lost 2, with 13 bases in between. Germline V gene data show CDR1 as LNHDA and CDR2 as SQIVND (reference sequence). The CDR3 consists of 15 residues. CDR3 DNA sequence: TGTGCCAGTAGTATGCACCGGTATGGGCAAGAGACCCAGTACTTC. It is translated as CASSMHRYGQETQYF.

CDR3 nucleotides: TGTGCCAGCAGTTATTTAATGGGTTTCGCTGAAGCTTTCTTT. Protein product: CASSYLMGFAEAFF. This chain connects TRBV6-5 to TRBJ1-1; D is unclear. V lost 3 bases to trimming and J lost 6 bases, with 14 bases between them. This CDR3 contains 14 residues. CDR1 and CDR2 from the germline V gene are MNHEY and SVGAGI.

Here the CDR3 DNA reads TGTGCCAGCAGAGATATCACCGATACGCAGTATTTT. Amino acids: CASRDITDTQYF. The chain employs TRBV6-1 and TRBJ2-3, with D unclear. CDR1 and CDR2 from the germline V gene are MNHNS and SASEGT. CDR3 size: 12 residues. The ends were cut back, 6 bases at V and 6 bases at J, with 10 bases in the middle.

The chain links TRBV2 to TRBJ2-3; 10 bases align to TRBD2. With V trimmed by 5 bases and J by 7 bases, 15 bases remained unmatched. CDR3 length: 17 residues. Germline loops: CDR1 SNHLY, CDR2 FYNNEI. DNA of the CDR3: TGTGCCAGCAGTAAAAGGATAGCGGGAGGCGAGGGAAATACGCAGTATTTT. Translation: CASSKRIAGGEGNTQYF.

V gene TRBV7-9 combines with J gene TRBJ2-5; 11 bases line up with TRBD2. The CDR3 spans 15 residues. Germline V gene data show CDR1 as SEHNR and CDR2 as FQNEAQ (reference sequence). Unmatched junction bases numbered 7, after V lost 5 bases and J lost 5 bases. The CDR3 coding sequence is TGTGCCAGCAGCCCCGGACTAGCGGGTTGGGAGACCCAGTACTTC. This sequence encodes CASSPGLAGWETQYF.

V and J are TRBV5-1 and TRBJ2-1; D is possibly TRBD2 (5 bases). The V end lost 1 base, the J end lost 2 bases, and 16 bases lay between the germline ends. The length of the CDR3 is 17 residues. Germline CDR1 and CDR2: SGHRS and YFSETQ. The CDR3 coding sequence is TGCGCCAGCAGCTTGCGGGGTAGGTTGGGTGCCTACAATGAGCAGTTCTTC. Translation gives CASSLRGRLGAYNEQFF.

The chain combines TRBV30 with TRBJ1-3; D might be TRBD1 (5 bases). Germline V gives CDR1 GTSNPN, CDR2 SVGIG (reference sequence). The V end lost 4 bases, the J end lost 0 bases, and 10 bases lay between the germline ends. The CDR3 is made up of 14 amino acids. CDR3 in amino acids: CAWTWGDSGNTIYF. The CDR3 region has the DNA TGTGCCTGGACCTGGGGGGACTCTGGAAACACCATATATTTT.

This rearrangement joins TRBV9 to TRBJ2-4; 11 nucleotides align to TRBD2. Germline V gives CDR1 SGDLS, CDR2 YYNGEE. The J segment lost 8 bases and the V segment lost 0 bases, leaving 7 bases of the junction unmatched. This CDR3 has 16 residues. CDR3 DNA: TGTGCCAGCAGCGTAGGGTTTAGCGGGAGGGCGGACATTCAGTACTTC. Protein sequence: CASSVGFSGRADIQYF.

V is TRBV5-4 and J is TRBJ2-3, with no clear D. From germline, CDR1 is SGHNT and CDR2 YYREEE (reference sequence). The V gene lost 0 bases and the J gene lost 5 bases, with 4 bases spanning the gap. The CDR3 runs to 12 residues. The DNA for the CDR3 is TGTGCCAGCAGCTTGGTGGGAGATACGCAGTATTTT. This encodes CASSLVGDTQYF.

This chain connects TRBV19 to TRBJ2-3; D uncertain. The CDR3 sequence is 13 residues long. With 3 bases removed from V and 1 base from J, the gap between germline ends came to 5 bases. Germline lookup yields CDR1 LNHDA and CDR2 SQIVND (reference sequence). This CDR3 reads CASSISRTDTQYF. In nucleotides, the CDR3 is TGTGCCAGTAGTATTTCCCGCACAGATACGCAGTATTTT.

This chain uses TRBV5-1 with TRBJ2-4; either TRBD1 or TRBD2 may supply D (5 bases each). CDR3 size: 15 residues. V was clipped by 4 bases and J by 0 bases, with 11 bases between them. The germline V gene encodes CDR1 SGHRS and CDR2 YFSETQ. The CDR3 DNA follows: TGCGCCAGCAGCCCGGGACCACTAGCCAAAAACATTCAGTACTTC. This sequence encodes CASSPGPLAKNIQYF.

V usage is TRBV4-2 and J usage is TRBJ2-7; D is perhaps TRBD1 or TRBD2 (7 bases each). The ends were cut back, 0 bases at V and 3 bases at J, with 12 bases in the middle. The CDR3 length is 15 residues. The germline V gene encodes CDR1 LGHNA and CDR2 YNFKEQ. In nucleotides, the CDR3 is TGTGCCAGCAGCCAAGAGGGCAGGGGGGGCTACGAGCAGTACTTC. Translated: CASSQEGRGGYEQYF.

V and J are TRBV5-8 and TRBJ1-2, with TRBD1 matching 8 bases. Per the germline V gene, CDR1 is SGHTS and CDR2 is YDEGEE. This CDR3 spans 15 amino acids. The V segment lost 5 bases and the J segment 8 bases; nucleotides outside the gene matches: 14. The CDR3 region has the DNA TGTGCCAGCAGTAGTGGAGTATCAGGGGGCAAAGGCTACACCTTC. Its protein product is CASSSGVSGGKGYTF. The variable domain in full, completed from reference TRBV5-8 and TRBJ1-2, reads EAGVTQSPTHLIKTRGQQATLRCSPISGHTSVYWYQQALGLGLQFLLWYDEGEERNRGNFPPRFSGRQFPNYSSELNVNALELEDSALYLCASSSGVSGGKGYTFGSGTRLTVV.

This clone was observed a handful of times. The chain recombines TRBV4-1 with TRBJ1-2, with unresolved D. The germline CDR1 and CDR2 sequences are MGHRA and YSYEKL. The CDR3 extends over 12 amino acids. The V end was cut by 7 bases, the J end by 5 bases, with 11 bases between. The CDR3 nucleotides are TGCGCCAGCAAGCAAACGGGTTATGGCTACACCTTC. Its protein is CASKQTGYGYTF.